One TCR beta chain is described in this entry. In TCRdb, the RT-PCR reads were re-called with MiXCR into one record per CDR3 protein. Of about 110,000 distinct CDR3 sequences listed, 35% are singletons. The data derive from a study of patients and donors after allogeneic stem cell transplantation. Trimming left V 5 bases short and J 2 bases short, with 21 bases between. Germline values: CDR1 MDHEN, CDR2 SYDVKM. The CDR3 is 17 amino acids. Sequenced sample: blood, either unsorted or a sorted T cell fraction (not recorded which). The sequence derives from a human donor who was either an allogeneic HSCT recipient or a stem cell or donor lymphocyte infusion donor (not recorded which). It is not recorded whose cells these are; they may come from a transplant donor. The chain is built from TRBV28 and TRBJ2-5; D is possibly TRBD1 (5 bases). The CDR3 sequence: CASSRAGKTTSQETQYF. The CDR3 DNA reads TGTGCCAGCAGTAGGGCAGGGAAGACAACTTCGCAAGAGACCCAGTACTTC.